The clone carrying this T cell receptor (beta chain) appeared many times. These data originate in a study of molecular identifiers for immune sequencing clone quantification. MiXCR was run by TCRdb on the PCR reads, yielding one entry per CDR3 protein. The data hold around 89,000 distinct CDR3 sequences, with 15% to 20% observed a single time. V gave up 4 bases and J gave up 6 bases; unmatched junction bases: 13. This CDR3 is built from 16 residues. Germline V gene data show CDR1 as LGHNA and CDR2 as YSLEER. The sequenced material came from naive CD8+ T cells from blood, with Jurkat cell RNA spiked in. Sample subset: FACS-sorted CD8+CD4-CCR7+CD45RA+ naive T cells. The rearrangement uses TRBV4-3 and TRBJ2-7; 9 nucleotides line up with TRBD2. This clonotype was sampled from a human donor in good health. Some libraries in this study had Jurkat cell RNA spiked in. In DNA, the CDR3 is TGCGCCAGCAGCCTGTATCGGTCGGGTAGCGGGAGCGAGCAGTACTTC. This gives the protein CASSLYRSGSGSEQYF.